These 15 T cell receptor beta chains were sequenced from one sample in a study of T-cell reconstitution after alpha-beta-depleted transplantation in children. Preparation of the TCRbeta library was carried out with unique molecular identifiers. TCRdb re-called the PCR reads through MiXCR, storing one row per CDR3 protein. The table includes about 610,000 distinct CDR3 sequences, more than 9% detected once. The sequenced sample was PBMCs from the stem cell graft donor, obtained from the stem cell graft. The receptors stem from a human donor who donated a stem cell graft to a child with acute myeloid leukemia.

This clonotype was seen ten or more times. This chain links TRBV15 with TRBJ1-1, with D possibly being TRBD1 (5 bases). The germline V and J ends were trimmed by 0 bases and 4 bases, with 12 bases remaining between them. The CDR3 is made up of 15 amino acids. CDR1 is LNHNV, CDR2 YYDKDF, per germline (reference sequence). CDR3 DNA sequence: TGTGCCACCAGCAGAGAAGGGCAGGGAGTCACTGAAGCTTTCTTT. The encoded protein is CATSREGQGVTEAFF.

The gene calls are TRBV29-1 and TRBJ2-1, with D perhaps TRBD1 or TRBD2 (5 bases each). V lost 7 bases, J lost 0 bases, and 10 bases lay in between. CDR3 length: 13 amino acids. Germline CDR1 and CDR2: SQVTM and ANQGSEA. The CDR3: CSGGSVSYNEQFF. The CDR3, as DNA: TGCAGCGGGGGGTCCGTCTCCTACAATGAGCAGTTCTTC.

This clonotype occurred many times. CDR3 protein: CASSQGLAKETQYF. CDR3 nucleotide sequence: TGCGCCAGCAGCCAAGGACTAGCGAAAGAGACCCAGTACTTC. V usage is TRBV4-3 and J usage is TRBJ2-5, with 8 bases fitting TRBD2. CDR3 length equals 14 residues. V lost 1 base and J lost 3; bases outside the gene matches: 1. Germline V gene data show CDR1 as LGHNA and CDR2 as YSLEER.

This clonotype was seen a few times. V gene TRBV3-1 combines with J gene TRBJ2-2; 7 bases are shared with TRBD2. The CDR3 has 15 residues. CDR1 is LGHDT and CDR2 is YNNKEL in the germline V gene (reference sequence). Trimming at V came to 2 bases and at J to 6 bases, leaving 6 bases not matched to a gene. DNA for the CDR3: TGTGCCAGCAGCCAATTAGCGGGCTTCCCCGGGGAGCTGTTTTTT. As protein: CASSQLAGFPGELFF.

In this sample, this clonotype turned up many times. The DNA for the CDR3 is TGTGCCACGGCTCGGACTAGCGGGAGCACAGATACGCAGTATTTT. Translated: CATARTSGSTDTQYF. This sequence joins TRBV6-2 or TRBV6-3 and TRBJ2-3, with TRBD2 identical over 11 bases. Germline lookup yields CDR1 MNHEY and CDR2 SVGEGT. The J segment lost 0 bases and the V segment lost 10 bases, leaving 6 bases of the junction unmatched. The CDR3 sequence is 15 residues long.

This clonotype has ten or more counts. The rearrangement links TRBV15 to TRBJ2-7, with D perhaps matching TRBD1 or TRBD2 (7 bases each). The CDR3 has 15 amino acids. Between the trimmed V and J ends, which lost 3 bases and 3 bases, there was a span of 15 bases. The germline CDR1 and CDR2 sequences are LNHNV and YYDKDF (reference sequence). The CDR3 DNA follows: TGTGCCACCAGCAGTGGGGAGGGACAGAACTACGAGCAGTACTTC. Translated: CATSSGEGQNYEQYF. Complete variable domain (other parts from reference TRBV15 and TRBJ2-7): DAMVIQNPRYQVTQFGKPVTLSCSQTLNHNVMYWYQQKSSQAPKLLFHYYDKDFNNEADTPDNFQSRRPNTSFCFLDIRSPGLGDTAMYLCATSSGEGQNYEQYFGPGTRLTVT.

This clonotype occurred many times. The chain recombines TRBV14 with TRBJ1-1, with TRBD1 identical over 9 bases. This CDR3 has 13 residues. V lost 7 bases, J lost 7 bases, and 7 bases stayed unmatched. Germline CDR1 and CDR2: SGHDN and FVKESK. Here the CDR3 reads CASNGGQGIEAFF. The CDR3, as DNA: TGTGCCAGCAACGGGGGACAGGGAATTGAAGCTTTCTTT.

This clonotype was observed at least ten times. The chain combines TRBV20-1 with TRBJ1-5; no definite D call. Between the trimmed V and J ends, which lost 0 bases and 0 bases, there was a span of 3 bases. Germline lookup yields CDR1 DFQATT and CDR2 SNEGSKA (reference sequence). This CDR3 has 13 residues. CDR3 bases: TGCAGTGCTAGAGAGGGTAGCAATCAGCCCCAGCATTTT. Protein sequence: CSAREGSNQPQHF.

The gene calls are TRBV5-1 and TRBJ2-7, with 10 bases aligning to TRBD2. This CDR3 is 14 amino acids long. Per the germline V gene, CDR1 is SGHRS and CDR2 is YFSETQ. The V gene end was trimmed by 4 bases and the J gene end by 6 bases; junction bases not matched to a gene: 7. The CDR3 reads CASSPTSGMLEQYF. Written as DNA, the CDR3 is TGCGCCAGCAGCCCAACTAGCGGGATGCTCGAGCAGTACTTC.

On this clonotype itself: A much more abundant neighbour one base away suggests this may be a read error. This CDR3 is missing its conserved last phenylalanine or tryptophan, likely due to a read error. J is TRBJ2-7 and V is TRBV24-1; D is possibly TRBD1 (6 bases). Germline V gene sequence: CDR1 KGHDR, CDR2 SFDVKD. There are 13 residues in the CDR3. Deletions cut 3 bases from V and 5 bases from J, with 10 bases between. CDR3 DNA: TGTGCCACCAGTGATCAGGGGAAAAACGAGCAGTACTTA. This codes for CATSDQGKNEQYL.

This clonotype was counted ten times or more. The CDR3 protein is CAISDTGDSNQPQHF. The CDR3 nucleotides read TGTGCCATCAGTGATACCGGGGATAGCAATCAGCCCCAGCATTTT. The rearrangement uses TRBV10-3 and TRBJ1-5; no reliable D call. CDR3 size: 15 residues. Germline V gene data show CDR1 as ENHRY and CDR2 as SYGVKD. V was pared by 3 bases and J by 0 bases, with 9 bases between.

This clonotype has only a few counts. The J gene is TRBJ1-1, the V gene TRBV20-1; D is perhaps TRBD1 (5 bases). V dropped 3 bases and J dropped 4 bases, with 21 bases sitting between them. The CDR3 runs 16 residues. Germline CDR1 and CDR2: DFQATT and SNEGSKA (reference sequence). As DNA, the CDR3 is TGCAGTGCTAGTGGGGCCTTCGTGGGGGGTATCACTGAAGCTTTCTTT. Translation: CSASGAFVGGITEAFF.

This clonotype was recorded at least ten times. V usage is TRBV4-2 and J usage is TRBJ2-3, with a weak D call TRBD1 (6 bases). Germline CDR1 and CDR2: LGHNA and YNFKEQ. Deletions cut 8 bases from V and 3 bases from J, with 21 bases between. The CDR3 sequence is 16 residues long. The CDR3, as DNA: TGTGCCAGCCAGGGGCTGGGTGGGGAAGAGACAGATACGCAGTATTTT. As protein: CASQGLGGEETDTQYF.

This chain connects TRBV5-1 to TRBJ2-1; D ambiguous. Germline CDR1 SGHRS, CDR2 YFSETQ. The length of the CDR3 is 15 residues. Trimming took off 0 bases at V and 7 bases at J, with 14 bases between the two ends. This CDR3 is CASSLVGRLSNEQFF. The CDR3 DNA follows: TGCGCCAGCAGCTTGGTCGGTCGTCTCAGTAATGAGCAGTTCTTC.

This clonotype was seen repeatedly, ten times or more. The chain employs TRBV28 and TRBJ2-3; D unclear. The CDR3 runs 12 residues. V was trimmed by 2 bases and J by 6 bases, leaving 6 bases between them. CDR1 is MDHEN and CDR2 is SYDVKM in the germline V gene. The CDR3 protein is CASSLGWDTQYF. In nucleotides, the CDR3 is TGTGCCAGCAGTTTAGGGTGGGATACGCAGTATTTT.